Listed below are T cell receptor beta chains from one sample, sequenced in a study of cytomegalovirus exposure and HLA in healthy donors. Here immunoSEQ multiplex PCR was the method, and the copy in TCRdb shows in-frame clones only, minus some. The data hold more than 90,000 clones, with around 64% observed a single time. Source material: PBMCs. All receptors come from a woman aged 25 to 45 in good health and CMV-seronegative. CDR3s include the opening cysteine and the closing phenylalanine or tryptophan. A D gene is named only where the DNA matches it firmly. Size is stated for part of the rows, as once, few or many counts, or as a class when the clone is expanded.

d_gene	v_gene	j_gene	abundance	CDR3aa	CDR3nt
TRBD2	TRBV18	TRBJ2-1	NA	CASSSGLVNEQFF	TGTGCCAGCTCATCGGGACTAGTCAATGAGCAGTTCTTC
TRBD1	TRBV6-5	TRBJ2-1	few	CASSYSQGVYNEQFF	TGTGCCAGCAGTTACTCCCAGGGGGTCTACAATGAGCAGTTCTTC
NA	TRBV7-2	TRBJ1-1	NA	CASIDRPGTEAFF	TGTGCCAGCATCGATCGACCCGGGACTGAAGCTTTCTTT
NA	TRBV7-9	TRBJ2-3	NA	CASTRSDTQYF	TGTGCCAGCACCCGTTCAGATACGCAGTATTTT
TRBD2	TRBV6-6	TRBJ2-5	NA	CASSYQRDQTGETQYF	TGTGCCAGCAGTTACCAGCGGGACCAAACGGGAGAGACCCAGTACTTC
TRBD2	TRBV19	TRBJ2-7	NA	CASSTPGLAGRWEQYF	TGTGCCAGTAGTACCCCGGGACTAGCGGGGAGATGGGAGCAGTACTTC
NA	TRBV11-2	TRBJ2-5	NA	CASREWTIETQYF	TGTGCCAGCAGAGAGTGGACTATTGAGACCCAGTACTTC
TRBD2	TRBV27	TRBJ2-7	NA	CASSPLLAALYEQYF	TGTGCCAGCAGTCCTCTTCTAGCGGCCCTCTACGAGCAGTACTTC
TRBD1	TRBV29-1	TRBJ2-5	NA	CSVDQRGGGLETQYF	TGCAGCGTTGATCAACGAGGGGGCGGTTTAGAGACCCAGTACTTC
NA	TRBV11-2	TRBJ2-7	few	CASSLVEAGSYEQYF	TGTGCCAGCAGCTTAGTAGAAGCGGGCTCCTACGAGCAGTACTTC
NA	TRBV7-3	TRBJ1-1	NA	CASSLAEDTEAFF	TGTGCCAGCAGCTTGGCAGAAGACACTGAAGCTTTCTTT
NA	TRBV18	TRBJ1-1	NA	CASSPGQLNTEAFF	TGTGCCAGCTCACCAGGACAGCTGAACACTGAAGCTTTCTTT
NA	TRBV19	TRBJ2-1	NA	CASSIPSETYNEQFF	TGTGCCAGTAGTATACCTAGCGAGACATACAATGAGCAGTTCTTC